This TCR beta chain emerged from a study of CD8+ T cells in alopecia areata (dated by TCRdb to the late 2010s). About the study as a whole: The treated patients, all with moderate-to-severe alopecia areata, were enrolled in an open-label pilot trial of oral tofacitinib given at 5 to 10 mg twice daily. Tofacitinib was given for 6 to 18 months, followed by 6 months of follow-up off drug to assess delayed response and recurrence. The SALT score, which quantifies the percentage of affected scalp surface area, was used to measure disease severity in treated patients. High-throughput TCRbeta sequencing was used to examine T cell clonal expansion in alopecia areata in both the C3H/HeJ mouse model and human patients. Human TCRbeta sequencing covered scalp tissue and sorted CD4+ and CD8+ peripheral blood T cells from patchy and totalis/universalis alopecia areata patients and healthy controls. Biopsies were taken from tofacitinib-treated patients at baseline and again at 4 and 24 weeks into treatment, and several of those patients also had a later scalp biopsy. Clonality in the scalp was compared among normal scalp (n=4), patchy alopecia areata scalp (n=8), and alopecia totalis/universalis scalp (n=8). The RNA source kit depended on sample type: the PAXgene miRNA kit for fixed scalp, the miRNeasy kit for PBMCs, and the RNeasy kit for mouse skin. immunoSEQ multiplex PCR using 35 Vbeta forward primers and 13 Jbeta reverse primers was used to amplify TCRbeta CDR3 regions. What the research found in general, with its limitations: During tofacitinib treatment, many expanded lesional clones remained in scalp and blood, and this persistence may partly explain relapse after treatment is stopped. The treated cohort was small, with a single nonresponder, so links between baseline CD8+ expansion and response need larger studies. TCR sequences shared between patients were less clear than in mice, possibly partly because of HLA diversity in the patient population. Tofacitinib significantly decreased scalp clonality and the number of expanded CD8+ clones among the top 100 scalp clones. Unlike mouse skin, where gammadelta T cells dominate, normal human skin contains resident alphabeta T cells that get sequenced too, which complicates analysis of the scalp TCR repertoire. Higher clonality and more expanded CD8+ clones were observed in lesional scalp than in normal scalp, particularly in alopecia totalis/universalis, a finding suggestive of antigenic drive.

The treatment or condition label corresponds to: oral pan-JAK inhibitor, 5-10 mg twice daily. Lesional scalp punch biopsies and peripheral blood were collected from alopecia areata patients. After PBMCs were isolated by density centrifugation and stained for CD3, CD4 and CD8, a FACSAria was used to sort CD4+ and CD8+ T cells. Of note for this clone: Its antigen remains undetermined. The sample holds no much larger clone one base away, and base qualities are not on file.

The V end gives up 4 bases and the J end 5 bases, leaving 6 bases in the junction not matched to a gene. CDR3 length: 13 amino acids, cysteine to phenylalanine. Only the CDR3 region is kept as DNA, spanning 39 bases read in frame from base 1. The germline V gene gives CDR1 as SGHRS and CDR2 as YFSETQ. Library method: the immunoSEQ multiplex PCR assay. RNA was extracted from all samples and reverse transcribed into cDNA as template for TCR sequencing. First-strand cDNA was synthesized with SuperScript III using a 2:1 mix of oligo-dT and random hexamers. A synthetic immune receptor repertoire was used to assess amplification bias, and residual bias was removed computationally. As for how the authors treated the data: Raw reads were preprocessed for error removal, and CDR3 was defined according to IMGT conventions as running from the conserved cysteine to phenylalanine. Clonality was calculated as 1 minus Shannon entropy normalized by log2 of the number of productive unique TCRs. CD4 or CD8 identity of scalp clones was inferred by cross-referencing scalp TCRbeta sequences with sorted blood CD4 and CD8 repertoires. TCRdb holds this immuneACCESS table with in-frame rearrangements only. Some clones are missing; in checked studies, unresolved V genes explain under half, and the rest has no known cause. V and J calls and clone size come straight from that table; D and trimming were deduced from the DNA. The sample data list 150,000 to 200,000 clones, and about half of these were observed just once. Clones ranked in the top ten supply 10% of the sample.

The sequencing here drew on CD8+ T cells sorted from blood, taken at week 52, from a patient treated with tofacitinib. The clonotype originates from a human donor with alopecia areata. The sequence joins TRBV5-1 to TRBJ2-7, with TRBD2 identical over 7 junction bases. The DNA sequence is as follows: TGCGCCAGCAGCCCAGGACTAGTAGACGAGCAGTACTTC. Its protein product is CASSPGLVDEQYF. Full variable domain (CDR3 extended with the reference TRBV5-1 and TRBJ2-7 proteins): KAGVTQTPRYLIKTRGQQVTLSCSPISGHRSVSWYQQTPGQGLQFLFEYFSETQRNKGNFPGRFSGRQFSNSRSEMNVSTLELGDSALYLCASSPGLVDEQYFGPGTRLTVT.